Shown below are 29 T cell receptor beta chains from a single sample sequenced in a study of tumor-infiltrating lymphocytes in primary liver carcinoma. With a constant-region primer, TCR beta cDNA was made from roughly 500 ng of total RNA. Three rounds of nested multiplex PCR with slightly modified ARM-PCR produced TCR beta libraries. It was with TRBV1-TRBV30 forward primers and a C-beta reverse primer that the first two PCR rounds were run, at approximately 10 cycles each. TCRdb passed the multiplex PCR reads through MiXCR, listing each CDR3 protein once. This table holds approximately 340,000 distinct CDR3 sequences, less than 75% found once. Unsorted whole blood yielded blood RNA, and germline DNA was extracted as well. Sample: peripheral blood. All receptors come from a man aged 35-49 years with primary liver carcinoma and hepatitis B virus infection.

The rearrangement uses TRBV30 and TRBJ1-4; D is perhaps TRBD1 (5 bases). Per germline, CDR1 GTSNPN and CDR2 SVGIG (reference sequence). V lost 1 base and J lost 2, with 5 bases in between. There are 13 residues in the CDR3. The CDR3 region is CAWSGQTNEKLFF. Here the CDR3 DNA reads TGTGCCTGGAGTGGACAGACTAATGAAAAACTGTTTTTT.

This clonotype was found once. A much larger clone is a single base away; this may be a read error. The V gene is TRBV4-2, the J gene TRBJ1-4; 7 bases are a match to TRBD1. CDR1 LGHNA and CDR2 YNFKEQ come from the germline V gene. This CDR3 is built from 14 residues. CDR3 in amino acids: CASRTGYTNGKLFF. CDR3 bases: TGTGCCAGCAGGACAGGGTACACTAATGGAAAACTGTTTTTT.

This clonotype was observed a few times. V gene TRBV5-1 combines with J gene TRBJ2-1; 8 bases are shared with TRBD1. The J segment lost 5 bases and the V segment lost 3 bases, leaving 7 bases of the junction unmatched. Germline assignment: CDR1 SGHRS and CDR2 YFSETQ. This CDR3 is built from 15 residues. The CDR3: CASSYRDRRDNEQFF. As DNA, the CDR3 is TGCGCCAGCAGCTACCGGGACAGGAGAGACAATGAGCAGTTCTTC.

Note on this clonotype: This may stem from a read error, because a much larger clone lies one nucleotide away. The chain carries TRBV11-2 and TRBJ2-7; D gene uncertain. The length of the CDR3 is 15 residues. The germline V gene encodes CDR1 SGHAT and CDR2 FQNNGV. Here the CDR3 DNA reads TGCGCCAGCAGCCATAATACCGGTATCTCCTACGAGCAGTACTTC. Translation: CASSHNTGISYEQYF.

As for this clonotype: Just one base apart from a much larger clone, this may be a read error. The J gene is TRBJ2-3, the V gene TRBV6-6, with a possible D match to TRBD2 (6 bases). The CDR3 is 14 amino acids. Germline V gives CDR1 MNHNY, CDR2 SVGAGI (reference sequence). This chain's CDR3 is CASSSGLSTDAQYF. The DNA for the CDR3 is TGTGCCAGCAGTTCGGGACTCAGCACAGATGCGCAGTATTTT.

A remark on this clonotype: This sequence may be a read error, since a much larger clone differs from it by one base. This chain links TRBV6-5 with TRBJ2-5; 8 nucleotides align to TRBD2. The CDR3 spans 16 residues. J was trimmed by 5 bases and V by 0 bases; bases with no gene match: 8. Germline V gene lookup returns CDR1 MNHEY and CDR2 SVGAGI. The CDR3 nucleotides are TGTGCCAGCAGTTACTCGGCTAGCGGGTTCGTGGAGACCCAGTACTTC. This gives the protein CASSYSASGFVETQYF.

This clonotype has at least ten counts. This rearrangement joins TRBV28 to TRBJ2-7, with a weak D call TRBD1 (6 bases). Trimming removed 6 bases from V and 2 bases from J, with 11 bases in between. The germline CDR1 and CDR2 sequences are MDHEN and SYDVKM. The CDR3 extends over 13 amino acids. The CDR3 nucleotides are TGTGCCAGCAGGAAACAGGGTGCCTACGAGCAGTACTTC. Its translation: CASRKQGAYEQYF.

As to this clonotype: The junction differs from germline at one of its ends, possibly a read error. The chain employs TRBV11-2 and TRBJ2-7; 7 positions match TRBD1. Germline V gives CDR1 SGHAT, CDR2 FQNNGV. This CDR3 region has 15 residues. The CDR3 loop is CASCLDWDSRWDQYF. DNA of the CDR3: TGTGCCAGCTGCTTAGATTGGGACAGCCGCTGGGATCAGTACTTC.

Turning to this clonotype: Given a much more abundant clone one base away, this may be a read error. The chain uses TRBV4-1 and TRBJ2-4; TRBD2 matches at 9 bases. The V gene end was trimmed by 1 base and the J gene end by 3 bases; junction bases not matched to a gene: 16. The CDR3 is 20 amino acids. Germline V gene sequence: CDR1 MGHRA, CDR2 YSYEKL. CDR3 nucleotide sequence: TGCGCCAGCAGCCAAGGGTCGGCTAGCGGGAAAAGTGGGATCAAAAACATTCAGTACTTC. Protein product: CASSQGSASGKSGIKNIQYF.

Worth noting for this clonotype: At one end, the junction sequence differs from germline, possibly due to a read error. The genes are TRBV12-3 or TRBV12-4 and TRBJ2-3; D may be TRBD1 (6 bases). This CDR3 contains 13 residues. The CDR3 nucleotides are TGTGCCAGCAGTACGTCCGGACGGACAGCGCAGTGTTTT. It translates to CASSTSGRTAQCF.

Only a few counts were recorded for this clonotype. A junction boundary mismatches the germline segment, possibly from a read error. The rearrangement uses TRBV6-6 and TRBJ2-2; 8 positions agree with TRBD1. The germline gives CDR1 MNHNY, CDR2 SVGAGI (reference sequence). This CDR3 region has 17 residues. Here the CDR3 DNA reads TGTGTCAGCAGCCCTAGCGCGTCAGGGGGCAACACCGGGGAGCTGTTTTTT. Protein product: CVSSPSASGGNTGELFF.

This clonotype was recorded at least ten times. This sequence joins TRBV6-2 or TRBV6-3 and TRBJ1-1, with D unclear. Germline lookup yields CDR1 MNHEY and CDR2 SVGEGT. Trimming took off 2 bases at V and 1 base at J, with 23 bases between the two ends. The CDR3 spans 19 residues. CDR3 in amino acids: CASSYPHTRPGDENTEAFF. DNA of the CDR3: TGTGCCAGCAGTTACCCGCACACACGGCCGGGAGACGAGAACACTGAAGCTTTCTTT.

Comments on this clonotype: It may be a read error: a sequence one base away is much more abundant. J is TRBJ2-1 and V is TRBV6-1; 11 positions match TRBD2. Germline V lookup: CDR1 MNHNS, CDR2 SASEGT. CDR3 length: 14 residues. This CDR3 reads CASSFSGRANEQLF. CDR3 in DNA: TGTGCCAGCAGTTTTAGCGGGAGGGCGAATGAGCAGTTATTC.

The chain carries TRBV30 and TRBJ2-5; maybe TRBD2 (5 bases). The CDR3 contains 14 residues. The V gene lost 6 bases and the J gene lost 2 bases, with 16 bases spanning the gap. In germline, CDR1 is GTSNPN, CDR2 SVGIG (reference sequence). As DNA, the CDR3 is TGTGCCTGCGGAGGAAGGTCCTTTCAAGAGACCCAGTACTTC. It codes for CACGGRSFQETQYF. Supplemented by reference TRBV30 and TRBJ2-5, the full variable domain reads SQTIHQWPATLVQPVGSPLSLECTVEGTSNPNLYWYRQAAGRGLQLLFYSVGIGQISSEVPQNLSASRPQDRQFILSSKKLLLSDSGFYLCACGGRSFQETQYFGPGTRLLVL.

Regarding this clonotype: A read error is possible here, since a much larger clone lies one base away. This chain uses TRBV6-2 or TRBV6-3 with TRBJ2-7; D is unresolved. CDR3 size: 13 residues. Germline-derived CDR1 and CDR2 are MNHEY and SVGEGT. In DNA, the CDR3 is TGTGTCAGCAGTTCTCACAGTGCCTACGAGCAGTACTTC. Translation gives CVSSSHSAYEQYF.

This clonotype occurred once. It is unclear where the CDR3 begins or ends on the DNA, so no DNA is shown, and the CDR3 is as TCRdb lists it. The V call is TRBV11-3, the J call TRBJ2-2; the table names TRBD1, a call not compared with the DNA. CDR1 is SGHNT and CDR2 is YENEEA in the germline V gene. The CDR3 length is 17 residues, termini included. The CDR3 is CTSSLGLWGAGTGEPFF.

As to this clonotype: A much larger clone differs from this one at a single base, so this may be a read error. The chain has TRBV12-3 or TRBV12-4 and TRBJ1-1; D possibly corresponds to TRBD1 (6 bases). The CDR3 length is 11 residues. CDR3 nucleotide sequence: TGTGCCAGCAATTTAGAGGGGGTAGCTTTCTTT. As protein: CASNLEGVAFF.

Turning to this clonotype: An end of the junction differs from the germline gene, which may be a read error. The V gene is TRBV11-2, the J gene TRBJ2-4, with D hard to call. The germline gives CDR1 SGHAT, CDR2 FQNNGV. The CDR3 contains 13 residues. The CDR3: CVSSFQVSDIQYF. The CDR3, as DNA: TGTGTCAGCAGCTTCCAAGTTAGTGACATTCAGTACTTC.

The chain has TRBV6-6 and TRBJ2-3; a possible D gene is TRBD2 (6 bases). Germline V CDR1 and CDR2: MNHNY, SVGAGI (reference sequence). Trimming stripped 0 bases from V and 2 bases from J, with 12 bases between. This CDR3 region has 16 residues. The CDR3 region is CASSYSISGLTDTQYF. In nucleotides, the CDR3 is TGTGCCAGCAGTTACTCGATTAGCGGACTCACAGATACGCAGTATTTT.

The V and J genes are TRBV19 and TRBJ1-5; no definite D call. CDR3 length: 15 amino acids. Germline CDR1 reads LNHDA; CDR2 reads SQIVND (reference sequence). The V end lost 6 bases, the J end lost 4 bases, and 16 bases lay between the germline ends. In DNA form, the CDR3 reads TGTGCCAGTAGCATATCAAATATCGCAAATCAGCCCCAGCATTTT. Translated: CASSISNIANQPQHF.

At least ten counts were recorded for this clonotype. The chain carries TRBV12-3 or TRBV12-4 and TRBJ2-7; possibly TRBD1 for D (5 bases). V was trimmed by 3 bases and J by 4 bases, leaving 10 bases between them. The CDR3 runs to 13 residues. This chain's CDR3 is CASSLGPAYEQYF. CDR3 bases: TGTGCCAGCAGTTTGGGGCCTGCATACGAGCAGTACTTC.

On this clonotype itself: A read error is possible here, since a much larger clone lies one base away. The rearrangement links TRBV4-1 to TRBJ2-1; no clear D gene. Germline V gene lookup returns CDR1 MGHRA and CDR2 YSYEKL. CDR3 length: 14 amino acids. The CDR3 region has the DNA TGCGCCAGCAGCCTCCTTCCCGCTATCCATGAGCAGTCCTTC. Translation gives CASSLLPAIHEQSF.

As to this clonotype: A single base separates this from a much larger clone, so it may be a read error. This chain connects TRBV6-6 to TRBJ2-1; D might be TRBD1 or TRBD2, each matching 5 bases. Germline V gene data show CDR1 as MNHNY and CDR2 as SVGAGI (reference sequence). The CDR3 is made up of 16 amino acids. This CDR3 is CVSSYSVTTRGPRQFF. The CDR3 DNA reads TGTGTCAGCAGTTACTCAGTTACTACTAGGGGCCCACGGCAGTTCTTC.

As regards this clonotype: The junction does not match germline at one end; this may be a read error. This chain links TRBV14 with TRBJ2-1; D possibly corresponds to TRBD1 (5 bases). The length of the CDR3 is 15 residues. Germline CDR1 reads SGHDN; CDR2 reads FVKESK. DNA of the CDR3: TGTGCAAGCAGCCAAGATGCAGGGCTTTACAATGAGCAGTTCTTC. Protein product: CASSQDAGLYNEQFF.

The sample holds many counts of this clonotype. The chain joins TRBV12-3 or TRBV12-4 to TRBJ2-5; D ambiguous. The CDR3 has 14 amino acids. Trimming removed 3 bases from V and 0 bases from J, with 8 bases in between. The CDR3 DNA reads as TGTGCCAGCAGTTTTCTTCCTAACCAAGAGACCCAGTACTTC. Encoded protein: CASSFLPNQETQYF.

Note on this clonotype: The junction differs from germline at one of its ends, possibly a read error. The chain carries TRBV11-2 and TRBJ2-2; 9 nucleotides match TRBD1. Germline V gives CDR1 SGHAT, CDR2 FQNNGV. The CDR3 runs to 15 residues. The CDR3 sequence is CASTTRQGGPGELLF. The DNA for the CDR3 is TGTGCCAGCACGACCCGACAGGGGGGACCCGGGGAGCTACTTTTT.

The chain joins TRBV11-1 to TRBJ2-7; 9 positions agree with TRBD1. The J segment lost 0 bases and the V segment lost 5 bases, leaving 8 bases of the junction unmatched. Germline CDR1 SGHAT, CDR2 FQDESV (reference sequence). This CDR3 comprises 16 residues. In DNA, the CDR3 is TGTGCCAGCAGCCGTCCGGACAGGGGCTGCTCCTACGAGCAGTACTTC. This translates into CASSRPDRGCSYEQYF.

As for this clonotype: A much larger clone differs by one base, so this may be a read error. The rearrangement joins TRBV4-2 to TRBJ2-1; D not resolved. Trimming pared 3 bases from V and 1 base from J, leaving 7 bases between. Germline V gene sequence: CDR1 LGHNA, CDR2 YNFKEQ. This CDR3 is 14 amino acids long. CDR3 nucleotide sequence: TGTGCCAGCAGCCATGAGCTATCCTACAATGAGCAGTTCTTC. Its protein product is CASSHELSYNEQFF.

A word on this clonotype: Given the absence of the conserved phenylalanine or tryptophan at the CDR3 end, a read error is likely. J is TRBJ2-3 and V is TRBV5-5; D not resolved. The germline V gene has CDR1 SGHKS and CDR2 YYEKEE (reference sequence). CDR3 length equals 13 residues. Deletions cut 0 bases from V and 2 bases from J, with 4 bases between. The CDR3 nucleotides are TGTGCCAGCAGCTTGGAGGCCACAGATACGCAGTATCTT. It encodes CASSLEATDTQYL.